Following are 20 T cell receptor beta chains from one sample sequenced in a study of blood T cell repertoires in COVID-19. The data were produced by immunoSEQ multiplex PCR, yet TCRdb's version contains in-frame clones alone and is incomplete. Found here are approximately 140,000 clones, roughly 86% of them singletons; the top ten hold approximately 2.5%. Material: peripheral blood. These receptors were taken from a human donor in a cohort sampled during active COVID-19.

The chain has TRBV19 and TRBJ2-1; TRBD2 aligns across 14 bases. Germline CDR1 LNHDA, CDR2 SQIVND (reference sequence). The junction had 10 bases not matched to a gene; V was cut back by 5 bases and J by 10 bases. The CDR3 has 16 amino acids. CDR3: CASSSIGTSGSQEQFF. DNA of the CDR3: TGTGCCAGTAGTTCAATTGGGACTAGCGGGAGCCAGGAGCAGTTCTTC.

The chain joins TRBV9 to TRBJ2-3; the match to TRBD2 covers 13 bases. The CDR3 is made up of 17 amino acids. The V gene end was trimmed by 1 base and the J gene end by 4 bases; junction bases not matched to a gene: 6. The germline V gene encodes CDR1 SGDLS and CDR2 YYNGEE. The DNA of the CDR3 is TGTGCCAGCAGCGTACGGACTAGCGGGAGTGAGTCAGATACGCAGTATTTT. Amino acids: CASSVRTSGSESDTQYF. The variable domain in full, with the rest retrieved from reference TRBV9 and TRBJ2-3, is DSGVTQTPKHLITATGQRVTLRCSPRSGDLSVYWYQQSLDQGLQFLIQYYNGEERAKGNILERFSAQQFPDLHSELNLSSLELGDSALYFCASSVRTSGSESDTQYFGPGTRLTVL.

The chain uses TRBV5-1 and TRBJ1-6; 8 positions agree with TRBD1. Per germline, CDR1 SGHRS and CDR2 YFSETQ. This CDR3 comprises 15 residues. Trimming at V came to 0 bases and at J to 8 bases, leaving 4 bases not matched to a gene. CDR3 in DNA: TGCGCCAGCAGCTTGGGGACAGGGTACGATTCACCCCTCCACTTT. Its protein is CASSLGTGYDSPLHF.

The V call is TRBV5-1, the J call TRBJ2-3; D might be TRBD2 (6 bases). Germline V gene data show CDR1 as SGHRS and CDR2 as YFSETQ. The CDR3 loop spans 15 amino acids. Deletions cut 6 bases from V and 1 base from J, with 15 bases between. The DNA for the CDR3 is TGCGCCAGCAACCCCCTCGGGAGTCGCACAGATACGCAGTATTTT. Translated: CASNPLGSRTDTQYF. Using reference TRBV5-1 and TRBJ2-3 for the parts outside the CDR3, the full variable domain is KAGVTQTPRYLIKTRGQQVTLSCSPISGHRSVSWYQQTPGQGLQFLFEYFSETQRNKGNFPGRFSGRQFSNSRSEMNVSTLELGDSALYLCASNPLGSRTDTQYFGPGTRLTVL.

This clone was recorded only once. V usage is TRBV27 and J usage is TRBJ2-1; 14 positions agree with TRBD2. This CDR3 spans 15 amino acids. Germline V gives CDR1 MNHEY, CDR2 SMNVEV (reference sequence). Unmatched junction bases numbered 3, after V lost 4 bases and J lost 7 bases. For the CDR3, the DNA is TGTGCCAGCAGTTGGGGGACTAGCGGGAGTAATGAGCAGTTCTTC. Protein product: CASSWGTSGSNEQFF.

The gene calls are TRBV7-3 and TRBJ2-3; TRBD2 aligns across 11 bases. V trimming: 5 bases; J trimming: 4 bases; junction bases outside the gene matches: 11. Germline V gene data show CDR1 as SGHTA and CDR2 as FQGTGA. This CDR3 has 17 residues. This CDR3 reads CASSRSLAGGTADTQYF. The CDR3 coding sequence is TGTGCCAGCAGCCGTTCCCTAGCGGGAGGCACAGCAGATACGCAGTATTTT.

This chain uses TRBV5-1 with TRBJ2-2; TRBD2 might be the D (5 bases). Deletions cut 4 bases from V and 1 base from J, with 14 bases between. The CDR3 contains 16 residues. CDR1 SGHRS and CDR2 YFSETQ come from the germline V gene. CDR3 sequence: CASSPEVAENTGELFF. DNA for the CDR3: TGCGCCAGCAGCCCGGAGGTAGCTGAGAACACCGGGGAGCTGTTTTTT.

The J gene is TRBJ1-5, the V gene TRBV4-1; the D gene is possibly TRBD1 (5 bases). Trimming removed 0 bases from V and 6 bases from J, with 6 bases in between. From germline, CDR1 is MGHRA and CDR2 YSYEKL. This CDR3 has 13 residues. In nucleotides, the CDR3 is TGCGCCAGCAGCCAAGATGGGGCTCAGCCCCAGCATTTT. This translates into CASSQDGAQPQHF.

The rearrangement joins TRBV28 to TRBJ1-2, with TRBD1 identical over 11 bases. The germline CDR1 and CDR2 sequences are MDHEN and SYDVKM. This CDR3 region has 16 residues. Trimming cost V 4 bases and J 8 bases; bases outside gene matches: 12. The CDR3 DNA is TGTGCCAGCAGTTATGGGACAGGGGGAACAGTGGGCGGCTACACCTTC. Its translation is CASSYGTGGTVGGYTF.

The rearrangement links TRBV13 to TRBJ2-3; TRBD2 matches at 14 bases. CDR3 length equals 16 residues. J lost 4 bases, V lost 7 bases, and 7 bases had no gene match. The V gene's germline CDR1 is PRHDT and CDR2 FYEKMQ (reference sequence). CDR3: CASNYRTSGRSDTQYF. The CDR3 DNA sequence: TGTGCCAGCAACTATCGGACTAGCGGGAGGTCAGATACGCAGTATTTT.

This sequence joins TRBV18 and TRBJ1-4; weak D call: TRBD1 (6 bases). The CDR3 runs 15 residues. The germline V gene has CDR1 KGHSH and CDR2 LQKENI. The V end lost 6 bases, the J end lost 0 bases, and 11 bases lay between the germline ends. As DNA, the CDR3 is TGTGCCAGCTCTCCTAGACAGGCAACTAATGAAAAACTGTTTTTT. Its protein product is CASSPRQATNEKLFF.

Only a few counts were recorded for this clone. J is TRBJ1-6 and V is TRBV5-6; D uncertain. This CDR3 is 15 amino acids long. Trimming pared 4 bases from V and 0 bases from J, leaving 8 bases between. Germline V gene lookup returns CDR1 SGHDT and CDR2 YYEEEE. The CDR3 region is CASSRRSSYNSPLHF. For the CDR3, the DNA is TGTGCCAGCAGCAGGAGAAGCTCCTATAATTCACCCCTCCACTTT.

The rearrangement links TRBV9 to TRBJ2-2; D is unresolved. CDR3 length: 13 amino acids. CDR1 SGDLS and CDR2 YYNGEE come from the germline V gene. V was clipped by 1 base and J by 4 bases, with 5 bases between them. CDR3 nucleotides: TGTGCCAGCAGCGTACTATCCACCGGGGAGCTGTTTTTT. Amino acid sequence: CASSVLSTGELFF.

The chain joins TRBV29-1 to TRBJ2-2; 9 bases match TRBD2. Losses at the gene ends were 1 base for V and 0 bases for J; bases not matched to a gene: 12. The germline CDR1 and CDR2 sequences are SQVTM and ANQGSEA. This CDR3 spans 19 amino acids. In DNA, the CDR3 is TGCAGCGTTGAAGGGATCATTAGCGGGAGCTTCGCGAACACCGGGGAGCTGTTTTTT. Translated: CSVEGIISGSFANTGELFF.

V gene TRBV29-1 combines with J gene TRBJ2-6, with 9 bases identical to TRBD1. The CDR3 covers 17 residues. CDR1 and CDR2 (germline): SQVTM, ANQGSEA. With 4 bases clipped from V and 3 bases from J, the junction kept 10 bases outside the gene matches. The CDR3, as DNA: TGCAGCGTTGGGTCGGACAGGGGATTGGGTGGGGCCAACGTCCTGACTTTC. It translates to CSVGSDRGLGGANVLTF.

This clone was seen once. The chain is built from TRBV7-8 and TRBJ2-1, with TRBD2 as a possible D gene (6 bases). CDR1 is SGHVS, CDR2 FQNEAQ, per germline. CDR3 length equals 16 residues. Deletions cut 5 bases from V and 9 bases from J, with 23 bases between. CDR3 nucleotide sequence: TGTGCCAGCAGCCCCCGTGGCAGTAGTGGGGGGAGTGAGCAGTTCTTC. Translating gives CASSPRGSSGGSEQFF. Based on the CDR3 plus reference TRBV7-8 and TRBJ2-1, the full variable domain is GAGVSQSPRYKVAKRGQDVALRCDPISGHVSLFWYQQALGQGPEFLTYFQNEAQLDKSGLPSDRFFAERPEGSVSTLKIQRTQQEDSAVYLCASSPRGSSGGSEQFFGPGTRLTVL.

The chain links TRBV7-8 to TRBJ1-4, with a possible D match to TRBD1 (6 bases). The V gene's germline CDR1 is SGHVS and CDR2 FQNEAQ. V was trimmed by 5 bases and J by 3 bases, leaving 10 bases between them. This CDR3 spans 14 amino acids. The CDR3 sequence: CASSIQGSNEKLFF. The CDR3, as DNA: TGTGCCAGCAGCATACAGGGCTCTAATGAAAAACTGTTTTTT. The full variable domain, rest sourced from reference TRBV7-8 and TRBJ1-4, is GAGVSQSPRYKVAKRGQDVALRCDPISGHVSLFWYQQALGQGPEFLTYFQNEAQLDKSGLPSDRFFAERPEGSVSTLKIQRTQQEDSAVYLCASSIQGSNEKLFFGSGTQLSVL.

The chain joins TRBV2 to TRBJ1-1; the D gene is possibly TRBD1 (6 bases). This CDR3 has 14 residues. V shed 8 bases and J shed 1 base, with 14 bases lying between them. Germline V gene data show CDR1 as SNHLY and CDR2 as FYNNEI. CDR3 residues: CASGDNLPNTEAFF. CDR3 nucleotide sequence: TGTGCCAGCGGGGACAACTTACCGAACACTGAAGCTTTCTTT.

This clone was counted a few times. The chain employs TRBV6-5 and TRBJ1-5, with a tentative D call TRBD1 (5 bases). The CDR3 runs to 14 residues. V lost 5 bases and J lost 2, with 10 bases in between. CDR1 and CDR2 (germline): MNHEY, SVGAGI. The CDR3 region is CASSTTGGNQPQHF. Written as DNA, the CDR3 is TGTGCCAGCAGTACCACAGGAGGCAATCAGCCCCAGCATTTT.

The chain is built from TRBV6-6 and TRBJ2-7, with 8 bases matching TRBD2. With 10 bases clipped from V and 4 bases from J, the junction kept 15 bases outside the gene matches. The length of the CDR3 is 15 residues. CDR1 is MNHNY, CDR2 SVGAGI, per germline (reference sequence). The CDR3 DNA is TGTGCCACCCTAAAGATCTTAGCGGGGCCTTACGAGCAGTACTTC. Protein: CATLKILAGPYEQYF.